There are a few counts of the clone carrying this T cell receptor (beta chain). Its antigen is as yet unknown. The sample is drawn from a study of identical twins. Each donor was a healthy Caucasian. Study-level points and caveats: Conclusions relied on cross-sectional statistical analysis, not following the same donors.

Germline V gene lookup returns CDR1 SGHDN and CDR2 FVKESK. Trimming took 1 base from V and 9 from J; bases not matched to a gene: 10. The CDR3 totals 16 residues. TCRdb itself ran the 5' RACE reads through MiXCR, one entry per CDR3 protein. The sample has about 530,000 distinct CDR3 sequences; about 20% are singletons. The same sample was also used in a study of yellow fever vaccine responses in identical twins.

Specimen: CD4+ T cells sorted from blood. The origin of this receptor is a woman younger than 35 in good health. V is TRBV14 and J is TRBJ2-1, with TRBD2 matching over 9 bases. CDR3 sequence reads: CASSQGSAGGLSEQFF. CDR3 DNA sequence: TGTGCCAGCAGCCAAGGAAGCGCGGGAGGGCTGAGTGAGCAGTTCTTC.